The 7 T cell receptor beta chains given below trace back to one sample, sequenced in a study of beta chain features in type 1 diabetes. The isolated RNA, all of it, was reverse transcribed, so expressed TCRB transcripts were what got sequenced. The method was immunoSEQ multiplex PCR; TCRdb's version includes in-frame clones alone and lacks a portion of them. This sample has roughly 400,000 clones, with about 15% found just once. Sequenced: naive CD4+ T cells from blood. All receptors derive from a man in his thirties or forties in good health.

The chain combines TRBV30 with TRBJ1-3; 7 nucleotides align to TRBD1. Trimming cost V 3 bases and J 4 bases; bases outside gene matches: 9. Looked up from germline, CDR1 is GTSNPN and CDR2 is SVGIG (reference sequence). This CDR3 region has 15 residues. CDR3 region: CAWRTGEGSGNTIYF. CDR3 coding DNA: TGTGCCTGGAGAACAGGGGAAGGCTCCGGAAACACCATATATTTT. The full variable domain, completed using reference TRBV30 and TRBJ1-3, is SQTIHQWPATLVQPVGSPLSLECTVEGTSNPNLYWYRQAAGRGLQLLFYSVGIGQISSEVPQNLSASRPQDRQFILSSKKLLLSDSGFYLCAWRTGEGSGNTIYFGEGSWLTVV.

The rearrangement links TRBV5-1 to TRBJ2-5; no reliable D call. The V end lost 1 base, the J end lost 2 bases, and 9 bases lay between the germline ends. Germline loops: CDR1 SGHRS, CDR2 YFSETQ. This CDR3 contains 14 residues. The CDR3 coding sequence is TGCGCCAGCAGCTTGAATACCGGACAAGAGACCCAGTACTTC. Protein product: CASSLNTGQETQYF. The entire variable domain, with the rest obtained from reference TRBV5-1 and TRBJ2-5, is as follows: KAGVTQTPRYLIKTRGQQVTLSCSPISGHRSVSWYQQTPGQGLQFLFEYFSETQRNKGNFPGRFSGRQFSNSRSEMNVSTLELGDSALYLCASSLNTGQETQYFGPGTRLLVL.

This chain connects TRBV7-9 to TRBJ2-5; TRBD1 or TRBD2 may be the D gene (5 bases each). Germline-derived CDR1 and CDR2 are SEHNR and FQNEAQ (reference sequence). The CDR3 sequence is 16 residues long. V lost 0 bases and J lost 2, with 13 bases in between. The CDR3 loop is CASSLAGTQGQETQYF. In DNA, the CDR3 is TGTGCCAGCAGCTTAGCCGGGACCCAGGGTCAAGAGACCCAGTACTTC.

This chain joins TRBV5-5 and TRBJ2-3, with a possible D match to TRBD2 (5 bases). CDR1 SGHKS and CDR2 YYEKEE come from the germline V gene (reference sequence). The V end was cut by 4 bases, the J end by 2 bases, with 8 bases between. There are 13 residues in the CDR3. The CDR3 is CASSGSFTDTQYF. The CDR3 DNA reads TGTGCCAGCAGCGGGAGTTTCACAGATACGCAGTATTTT.

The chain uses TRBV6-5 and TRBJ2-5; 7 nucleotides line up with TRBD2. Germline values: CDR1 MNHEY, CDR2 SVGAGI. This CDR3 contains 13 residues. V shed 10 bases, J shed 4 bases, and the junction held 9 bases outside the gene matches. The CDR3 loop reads CAIRRVAGETQYF. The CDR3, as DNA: TGTGCCATCCGGCGGGTAGCGGGAGAGACCCAGTACTTC.

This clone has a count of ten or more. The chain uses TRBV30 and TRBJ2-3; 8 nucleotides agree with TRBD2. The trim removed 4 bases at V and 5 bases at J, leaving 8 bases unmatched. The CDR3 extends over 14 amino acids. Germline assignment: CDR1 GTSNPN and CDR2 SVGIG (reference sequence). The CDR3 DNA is TGTGCCTGGAATAGCGCGGGAGGCAGAGATACGCAGTATTTT. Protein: CAWNSAGGRDTQYF. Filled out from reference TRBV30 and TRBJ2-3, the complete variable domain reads SQTIHQWPATLVQPVGSPLSLECTVEGTSNPNLYWYRQAAGRGLQLLFYSVGIGQISSEVPQNLSASRPQDRQFILSSKKLLLSDSGFYLCAWNSAGGRDTQYFGPGTRLTVL.

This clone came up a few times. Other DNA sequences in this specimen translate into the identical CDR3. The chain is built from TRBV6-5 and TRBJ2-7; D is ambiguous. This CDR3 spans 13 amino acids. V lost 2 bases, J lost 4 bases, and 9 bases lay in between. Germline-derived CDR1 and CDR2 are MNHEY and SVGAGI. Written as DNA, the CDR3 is TGTGCCAGCAGTTACAGGGTCGGGTACGAGCAGTACGTC. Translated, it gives CASSYRVGYEQYV.